These T cell receptor beta chains were read from a single sample in a study of T cell responses to AZD1222 COVID-19 vaccine. Clones were read by immunoSEQ multiplex PCR, and TCRdb kept only the in-frame ones, dropping some. The sample records about 130,000 clones, 90% to 95% being singletons. Material: peripheral blood, obtained on day 0 of AZD1222 vaccination. The receptor set was obtained from an adult in good health. Both conserved end residues are part of each CDR3. The D gene is left open where the match is weak. Size is omitted from some rows. Given values are once, few, many or a class for expanded clones.

NA 14 TRBJ1-1 TRBV6-2/TRBV6-3 NA TGTGCCAGCAGTTGGGCAGGGAAGGGCACTGAAGCTTTCTTT CASSWAGKGTEAFF
NA 11 TRBJ1-3 TRBV29-1 NA TGCAGCGTGATTATCGGAAACACCATATATTTT CSVIIGNTIYF
NA 18 TRBJ2-3 TRBV27 NA TGTGCCAGCACCCATCGAAAGGGAAACAGGGTGGGCACAGATACGCAGTATTTT CASTHRKGNRVGTDTQYF
few 18 TRBJ2-2 TRBV9 NA TGTGCCAGCAGCGGCAAAAATTATGGCAGGATCAGGACCGGGGAGCTGTTTTTT CASSGKNYGRIRTGELFF
NA 15 TRBJ2-5 TRBV5-4 TRBD2 TGTGCCAGCAGCCCAATAGCGGGGGCGCAAGAGACCCAGTACTTC CASSPIAGAQETQYF
NA 14 TRBJ2-1 TRBV25-1 NA TGTGCCAGCAGAAGGGGGAGCTTGTTCGATGAGCAGTTCTTC CASRRGSLFDEQFF
NA 14 TRBJ1-5 TRBV19 TRBD1 TGTGCCAGTGCGGGGACAGGGGGTTCTCAGCCCCAGCATTTT CASAGTGGSQPQHF
NA 12 TRBJ1-1 TRBV6-5 NA TGTGCCAGCAGTTATATGGGTGATGAAGCTTTCTTT CASSYMGDEAFF
NA 14 TRBJ2-5 TRBV19 TRBD1 TGTGCCAGTAGTACAACAGGGGGCGGAGAGACCCAGTACTTC CASSTTGGGETQYF
NA 19 TRBJ1-6 TRBV5-1 NA TGCGCCAGCAGCGCGGGACTACTACGGTCGAGCTCCTATAATTCACCCCTCCACTTT CASSAGLLRSSSYNSPLHF
NA 14 TRBJ2-3 TRBV2 NA TGTGCCAGCAGTGACAGGGTCTACACAGATACGCAGTATTTT CASSDRVYTDTQYF
NA 12 TRBJ2-3 TRBV28 NA TGTGCCAGCAGTCTCGCAAAAGGGCCGCAGTATTTT CASSLAKGPQYF
NA 16 TRBJ2-5 TRBV7-2 TRBD2 TGTGCCAGCAGCTTACCCCCGGGAGGGCGGCGGGAGACCCAGTACTTC CASSLPPGGRRETQYF
NA 13 TRBJ1-3 TRBV30 NA TGTGCCTGGAGTGTAAGGAACTTGGCTTACCCATATTTT CAWSVRNLAYPYF
few 16 TRBJ1-1 TRBV4-1 NA TGCGCCAGCAGACAATTTACCGAGACAGCGAACACTGAAGCTTTCTTT CASRQFTETANTEAFF
NA 14 TRBJ1-1 TRBV19 NA TGTGCCAGTAGTCTGGCAGGATGGGACACTGAAGCTTTCTTT CASSLAGWDTEAFF
NA 17 TRBJ1-6 TRBV7-8 TRBD1 TGTGCCAGCAGCTTTGCAGTATCGACAGGGTCAAATTCACCCCTCCACTTT CASSFAVSTGSNSPLHF
NA 16 TRBJ2-7 TRBV28 NA TGTGCCAGCAGTTTCAGGCCCACAGGTACCACCTACGAGCAGTACTTC CASSFRPTGTTYEQYF
once 16 TRBJ2-2 TRBV4-3 TRBD2 TGCGCCAGCAGCCAGGGACTAGCGGGCTTGCCCGGGGAGCTGTTTTTT CASSQGLAGLPGELFF
NA 17 TRBJ1-1 TRBV7-9 NA TGTGCCAGCAGCTTAAGTATGACGGGGGCCATGAACACTGAAGCTTTCTTT CASSLSMTGAMNTEAFF
once 15 TRBJ1-2 TRBV6-2/TRBV6-3 NA TGTGCCAGCAGTCCCGAGGGGACTGACAGCTATGGCTACACCTTC CASSPEGTDSYGYTF
NA 11 TRBJ2-7 TRBV5-5 NA TGTGCCAGCAGCGGCGTCCACGAGCAGTACTTC CASSGVHEQYF
NA 11 TRBJ1-2 TRBV29-1 NA TGCAGCGTTGATCAGGAGGGTGGCTACACCTTC CSVDQEGGYTF
NA 17 TRBJ1-3 TRBV6-2/TRBV6-3 NA TGTGCCAGCAGTTACGGGGCAATTTTCTCCTCTGGAAACACCATATATTTT CASSYGAIFSSGNTIYF
NA 16 TRBJ2-6 TRBV30 NA TGTGCCTGGAGTGGGGGAAAGAGCGCTGGGGCCAACGTCCTGACTTTC CAWSGGKSAGANVLTF
NA 14 TRBJ2-7 TRBV5-4 NA TGTGCCAGCAGCTTGAACAGGGATTTCTACGAGCAGTACTTC CASSLNRDFYEQYF
NA 15 TRBJ2-2 TRBV3-1/TRBV3-2 NA TGTGCCAGCAGCCTGGTAGTGGTTGGCACCGGGGAGCTGTTTTTT CASSLVVVGTGELFF
NA 14 TRBJ2-5 TRBV6-5 NA TGTGCCAGCAGTTACGGGACACTAGGAGAGACCCAGTACTTC CASSYGTLGETQYF
NA 17 TRBJ1-4 TRBV9 NA TGTGCCAGCAGCGTAGCCCCCGGACAGCAGGTGGAAGAAAAACTGTTTTTT CASSVAPGQQVEEKLFF
NA 13 TRBJ1-6 TRBV30 NA TGTGCCTGGAGTCGGGACGTAAATTCACCCCTCCACTTT CAWSRDVNSPLHF
NA 10 TRBJ2-7 TRBV20-1 NA TGCAGTGTTGACACCTACGAGCAGTACTTC CSVDTYEQYF
NA 20 TRBJ2-3 TRBV9 TRBD1 TGTGCCAGCAGCCCAGCGGGACAGGGGGCATTATTACCCCTCACAGATACGCAGTATTTT CASSPAGQGALLPLTDTQYF
NA 14 TRBJ1-6 TRBV6-5 NA TGTGCCAGCAGTTACTGGCGTGGTGATTCACCCCTCCACTTT CASSYWRGDSPLHF
NA 17 TRBJ1-6 TRBV3-1/TRBV3-2 NA TGTGCCAGCAGCCAAGATATGTTGGCAGCGAGTAATTCACCCCTCCACTTT CASSQDMLAASNSPLHF
NA 17 TRBJ2-3 TRBV6-2/TRBV6-3 TRBD2 TGTGCCAGCAGTAAACCCCTGACTAGCGGGCCAGGAGATACGCAGTATTTT CASSKPLTSGPGDTQYF
NA 14 TRBJ2-5 TRBV25-1 NA TGTGCCAGCATTCAAGAGGGATTTGCAGAGACCCAGTACTTC CASIQEGFAETQYF
NA 15 TRBJ2-1 TRBV11-2 TRBD2 TGTGCCAGCAGACTGACTAGCGGGGGGGCTAATGAGCAGTTCTTC CASRLTSGGANEQFF
once 15 TRBJ1-2 TRBV5-1 TRBD1 TGCGCCAGCAGCCCAGACGCGACAGGGTTTTATGGCTACACCTTC CASSPDATGFYGYTF
once 16 TRBJ1-4 TRBV4-1 TRBD1 TGCGCCAGCAGCCAAGAGTTCCGGACAGGGCTCGGAAAACTGTTTTTT CASSQEFRTGLGKLFF
NA 14 TRBJ2-2 TRBV10-3 NA TGTGCCATCAGGGGCGGATTTAACACCGGGGAGCTGTTTTTT CAIRGGFNTGELFF
NA 14 TRBJ2-3 TRBV9 NA TGTGCCAGCAGCGACGGGGGAATAACAGATACGCAGTATTTT CASSDGGITDTQYF
NA 16 TRBJ2-1 TRBV4-2 TRBD2 TGTGCCAGCAGCCAAGAATCCAGCGGGACCGTCAGAGAGCAGTTCTTC CASSQESSGTVREQFF
NA 15 TRBJ1-5 TRBV27 TRBD1 TGTGCCAGCAGTTCACAGGGGGCTTTCAATCAGCCCCAGCATTTT CASSSQGAFNQPQHF
once 12 TRBJ1-2 TRBV5-5 NA TGTGCCAGCAGCTTCAATAACTATGGCTACACCTTC CASSFNNYGYTF
NA 16 TRBJ1-5 TRBV7-9 NA TGTGCCAGCAGCTTAGCCGGGACATCGGTCAATCAGCCCCAGCATTTT CASSLAGTSVNQPQHF
NA 12 TRBJ2-7 TRBV30 NA TGTGCCTGTGATGACTGGGGGTACGAGCAGTACTTC CACDDWGYEQYF
NA 14 TRBJ1-1 TRBV29-1 TRBD1 TGCAGCGTCATACCGGGACAGGGGATCACTGAAGCTTTCTTT CSVIPGQGITEAFF
NA 16 TRBJ1-5 TRBV27 TRBD1 TGTGCCAGCAGCCCCACCGGACAGGGGCGGAATCAGCCCCAGCATTTT CASSPTGQGRNQPQHF
NA 15 TRBJ2-7 TRBV19 NA TGTGCCAGTAGTATAGTGCAGGGGCGCTTTGACGAGCAGTACTTC CASSIVQGRFDEQYF
NA 14 TRBJ2-7 TRBV4-1 NA TGCGCCAGCAGCCAAGAACGAAGACAGCGCGAGCAGTACTTC CASSQERRQREQYF
NA 16 TRBJ2-3 TRBV7-2 TRBD2 TGTGCCAGCAACTCTCGGACGGGGGGTTTGCCAGATACGCAGTATTTT CASNSRTGGLPDTQYF
NA 15 TRBJ1-2 TRBV10-3 NA TGTGCCATCAGTGAGTCGACGGGCAGGGGAGGCGACTACACCTTC CAISESTGRGGDYTF
NA 15 TRBJ1-2 TRBV7-2 NA TGTGCCAGCAGCTTAGCGGTCGGCCGGAACTATGGCTACACCTTC CASSLAVGRNYGYTF
NA 14 TRBJ2-7 TRBV7-8 TRBD2 TGTGCCAGCATCAAAGCGGGAGGTTTAAACGAGCAGTACTTC CASIKAGGLNEQYF
NA 12 TRBJ1-2 TRBV2 NA TGTGCCAGCAGTGAGAACGGCTATGGCTACACCTTC CASSENGYGYTF